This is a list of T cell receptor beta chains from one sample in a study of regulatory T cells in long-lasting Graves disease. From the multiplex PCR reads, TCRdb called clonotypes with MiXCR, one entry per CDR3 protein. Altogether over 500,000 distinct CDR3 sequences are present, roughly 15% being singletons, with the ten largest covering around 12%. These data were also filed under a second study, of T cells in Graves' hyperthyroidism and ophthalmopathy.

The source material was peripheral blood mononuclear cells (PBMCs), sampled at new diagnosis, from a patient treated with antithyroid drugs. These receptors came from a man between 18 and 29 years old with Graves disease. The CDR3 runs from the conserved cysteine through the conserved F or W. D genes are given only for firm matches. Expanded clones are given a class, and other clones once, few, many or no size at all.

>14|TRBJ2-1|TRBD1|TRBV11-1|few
CASSLVSGTARRFF
TGTGCCAGCAGCTTAGTATCCGGGACAGCCCGGCGGTTCTTC
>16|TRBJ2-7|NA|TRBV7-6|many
CASSLVPAGAGDEQYF
TGTGCCAGCAGCTTAGTCCCCGCTGGGGCAGGGGACGAGCAGTACTTC
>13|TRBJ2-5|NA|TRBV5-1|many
CASSLLGRETQYF
TGCGCCAGCAGCCTCCTTGGGAGAGAGACCCAGTACTTC
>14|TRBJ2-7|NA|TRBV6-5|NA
CASSYPISSYEQYF
TGTGCCAGCAGTTACCCAATTAGCTCCTACGAGCAGTACTTC
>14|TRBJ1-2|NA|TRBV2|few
CASSQLTGISGYTF
TGTGCCAGCAGTCAGCTAACAGGGATCTCTGGCTACACCTTC
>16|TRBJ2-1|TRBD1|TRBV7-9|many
CASSSSGTGGYNEQFF
TGTGCCAGCAGCTCCTCCGGGACAGGGGGATACAATGAGCAGTTCTTC
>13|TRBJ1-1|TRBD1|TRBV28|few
CASNHRGQTEAFF
TGTGCCAGCAACCACAGGGGGCAAACTGAAGCTTTCTTT
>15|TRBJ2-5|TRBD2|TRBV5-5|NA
CASSSIAGAYETQYF
TGTGCCAGCAGCTCTATAGCGGGAGCATATGAGACCCAGTACTTC
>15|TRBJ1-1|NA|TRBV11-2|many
CASSLTGLMNTEAFF
TGTGCCAGCAGCTTAACAGGACTCATGAACACTGAAGCTTTCTTT
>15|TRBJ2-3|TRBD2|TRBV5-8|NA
CASSIGTSVKDTQYF
TGTGCCAGCAGCATCGGGACTAGCGTTAAAGATACGCAGTATTTT
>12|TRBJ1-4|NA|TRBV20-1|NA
CSAKRGSEKLFF
TGCAGTGCCAAGCGGGGTAGTGAAAAACTGTTTTTT
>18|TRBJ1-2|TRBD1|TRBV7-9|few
CASSLGGPSGQGNYGYTF
TGTGCCAGCAGCTTAGGGGGGCCGTCGGGACAGGGGAACTATGGCTACACCTTC
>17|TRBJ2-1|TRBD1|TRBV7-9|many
CASSFAYRGNFANEQFF
TGTGCCAGCAGCTTCGCCTACAGGGGAAATTTTGCTAATGAGCAGTTCTTC
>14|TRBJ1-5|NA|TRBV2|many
CASRTLPGAGPQHF
TGTGCCAGCAGAACCCTCCCAGGCGCAGGGCCCCAGCATTTT
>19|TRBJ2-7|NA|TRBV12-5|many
CASGLMRIPDSTSSYEQYF
TGTGCTAGTGGTTTGATGAGGATCCCGGACTCCACGAGCTCCTACGAGCAGTACTTC
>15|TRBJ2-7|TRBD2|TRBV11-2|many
CASSLRLAAHYEQYF
TGTGCCAGCAGCTTGCGACTAGCGGCACACTACGAGCAGTACTTC
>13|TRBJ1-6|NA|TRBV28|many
CASSFPLGKPLHF
TGTGCCAGCAGTTTTCCTTTGGGGAAACCCCTCCACTTT
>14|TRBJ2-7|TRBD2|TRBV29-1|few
CSVGEGELSYEQYF
TGCAGCGTTGGGGAGGGAGAGCTTTCCTACGAGCAGTACTTC
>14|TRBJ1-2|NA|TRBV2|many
CASSDGGANYGYTF
TGTGCCAGCAGTGACGGCGGAGCTAACTATGGCTACACCTTC
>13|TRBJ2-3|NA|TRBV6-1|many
CASGRGSTDTQYF
TGTGCCAGCGGCCGCGGGAGCACAGATACGCAGTATTTT
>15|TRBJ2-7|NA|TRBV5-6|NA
CASSARILGAYEQYF
TGTGCCAGCAGCGCACGCATCCTAGGTGCCTACGAGCAGTACTTC
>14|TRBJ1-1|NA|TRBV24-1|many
CATSDRRGDTEAFF
TGTGCCACCAGTGATCGACGGGGTGACACTGAAGCTTTCTTT
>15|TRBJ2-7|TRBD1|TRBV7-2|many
CASSQGQGVSYEQYF
TGTGCCAGCAGCCAAGGACAGGGGGTGTCCTACGAGCAGTACTTC
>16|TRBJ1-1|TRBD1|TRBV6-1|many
CASSSLWTGRNTEAFF
TGTGCCAGCAGCAGCTTATGGACAGGAAGGAACACTGAAGCTTTCTTT
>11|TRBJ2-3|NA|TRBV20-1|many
CSEQGLDTQYF
TGCAGTGAGCAAGGGTTGGATACGCAGTATTTT
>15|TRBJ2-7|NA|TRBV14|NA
CASSQDDGASYEQYF
TGTGCCAGCAGCCAAGATGATGGTGCCTCCTACGAGCAGTACTTC
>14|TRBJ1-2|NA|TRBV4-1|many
CASSHQLDNYGYTF
TGCGCCAGCAGCCACCAGCTGGATAACTATGGCTACACTTTC
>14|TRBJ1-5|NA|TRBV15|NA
CATSGLRSNQPQHF
TGTGCCACCAGTGGGCTAAGAAGCAATCAGCCCCAGCATTTT
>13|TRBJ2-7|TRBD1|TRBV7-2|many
CASSTGQGNEQYF
TGTGCCAGCAGCACGGGACAGGGGAACGAGCAGTACTTC
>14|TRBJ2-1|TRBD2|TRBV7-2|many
CASSLVAGGLEQFF
TGTGCCAGCAGCTTAGTTGCGGGAGGGCTTGAGCAGTTCTTC
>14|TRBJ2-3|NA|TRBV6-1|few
CASSEAHTPDTQYF
TGTGCCAGCAGTGAAGCCCACACCCCAGATACGCAGTATTTT
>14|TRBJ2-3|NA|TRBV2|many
CASTLSSPTDTQYF
TGTGCCAGCACCCTCTCTAGCCCCACAGATACGCAGTATTTT
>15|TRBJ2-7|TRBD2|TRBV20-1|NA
CSAEGAGGNSYEQYF
TGCAGTGCTGAGGGGGCGGGGGGGAACAGCTACGAGCAGTACTTC
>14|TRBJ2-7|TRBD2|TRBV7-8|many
CASNDGLALYEQYF
TGTGCCAGCAACGATGGACTAGCGCTGTACGAGCAGTACTTC
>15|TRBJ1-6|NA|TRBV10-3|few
CAISEEGPGNSPLHF
TGTGCCATCAGTGAAGAAGGGCCCGGGAATTCACCCCTCCACTTT
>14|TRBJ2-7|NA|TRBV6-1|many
CASRPPGYVYEQYF
TGTGCCAGCAGACCCCCAGGTTACGTCTACGAGCAGTACTTC
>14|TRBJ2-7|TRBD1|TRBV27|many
CASSPDRGLYEQYF
TGTGCCAGCAGTCCAGACAGGGGGCTCTACGAGCAGTACTTC
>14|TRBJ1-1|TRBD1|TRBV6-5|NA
CASSLDRVGAEAFF
TGTGCCAGCAGTTTGGACAGGGTAGGGGCTGAAGCTTTCTTT
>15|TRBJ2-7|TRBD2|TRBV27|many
CASSLYQAGVDEQYF
TGTGCCAGCAGTTTATATCAAGCGGGAGTTGACGAGCAGTACTTC
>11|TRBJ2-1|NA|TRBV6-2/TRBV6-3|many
CASSYSGEQFF
TGTGCCAGCAGTTACTCGGGGGAGCAGTTCTTC
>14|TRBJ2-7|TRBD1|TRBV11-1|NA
CASSWTGTFYEQYF
TGTGCCAGCAGCTGGACAGGGACGTTCTACGAGCAGTACTTC
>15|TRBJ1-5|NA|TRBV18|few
CASSPPLSAPQPQHF
TGTGCCAGCTCACCACCCCTGAGTGCCCCTCAGCCCCAGCATTTT
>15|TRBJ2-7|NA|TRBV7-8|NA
CASSLGQMTFYEQYF
TGTGCCAGCAGCTTAGGACAGATGACTTTCTACGAGCAGTACTTC
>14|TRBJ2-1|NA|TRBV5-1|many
CASSPNSAYNEQFF
TGCGCCAGCAGCCCCAATAGCGCCTACAATGAGCAGTTCTTC
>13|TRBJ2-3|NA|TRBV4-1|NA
CASSPFRGDTQYF
TGCGCCAGCAGCCCTTTTAGGGGGGATACGCAGTATTTT
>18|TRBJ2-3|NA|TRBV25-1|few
CASSDPSKGRGWADTQYF
TGTGCCAGCAGTGATCCCTCGAAAGGACGTGGTTGGGCAGATACGCAGTATTTT
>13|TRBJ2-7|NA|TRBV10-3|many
CAISVSSGSEQYF
TGTGCCATCAGTGTCTCTTCGGGGTCCGAGCAGTACTTC
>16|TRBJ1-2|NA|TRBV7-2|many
CASSLAGSSAYYGYTF
TGTGCCAGCAGCTTAGCAGGGTCGTCGGCATACTATGGCTACACCTTC
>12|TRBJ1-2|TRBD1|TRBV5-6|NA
CASSLNGQGDTF
TGTGCCAGCAGCCTAAACGGACAGGGCGACACCTTC
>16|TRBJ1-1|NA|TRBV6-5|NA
CASSYSYRRLNTEAFF
TGTGCCAGCAGTTACTCTTATCGACGGTTGAACACTGAAGCTTTCTTT
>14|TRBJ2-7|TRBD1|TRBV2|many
CASSYRGPTYEQYF
TGTGCCAGCAGCTACAGGGGGCCGACCTACGAGCAGTACTTC
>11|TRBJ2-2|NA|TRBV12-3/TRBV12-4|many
CASVYTGELFF
TGTGCCAGCGTTTACACCGGGGAGCTGTTTTTT
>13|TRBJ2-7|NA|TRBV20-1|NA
CSASPRGLGEQYF
TGCAGTGCTAGTCCCCGTGGGTTGGGGGAGCAGTACTTC